This T cell receptor beta chain was found in a study of prognosis after radiotherapy for stage I lung cancer. From germline, CDR1 is DFQATT and CDR2 SNEGSKA (reference sequence). V was cut by 2 bases and J by 4 bases, with 11 bases left in between. The CDR3 spans 14 residues. Each of two time points yielded about 5.7 milliliters of peripheral venous blood. Multiplex PCR, run in two rounds, amplified TCR beta CDR3 from genomic DNA. Amplification during the initial PCR round employed primers specific to each TRBV and TRBJ gene. TCRdb reanalysed the multiplex PCR reads using MiXCR and keeps one entry per CDR3 protein. The repertoire holds about 19,000 distinct CDR3 sequences, with approximately 50% as singletons.

The sequence derives from a donor over 45 with non-small cell lung cancer. The material sequenced was PBMCs, taken before or after stereotactic body radiation therapy (not recorded which). The chain recombines TRBV20-1 with TRBJ2-2, with D possibly being TRBD2 (6 bases). CDR3: CSARISGSTGELFF. The CDR3 nucleotides read TGCAGTGCTAGAATTAGCGGCTCCACCGGGGAGCTGTTTTTT.